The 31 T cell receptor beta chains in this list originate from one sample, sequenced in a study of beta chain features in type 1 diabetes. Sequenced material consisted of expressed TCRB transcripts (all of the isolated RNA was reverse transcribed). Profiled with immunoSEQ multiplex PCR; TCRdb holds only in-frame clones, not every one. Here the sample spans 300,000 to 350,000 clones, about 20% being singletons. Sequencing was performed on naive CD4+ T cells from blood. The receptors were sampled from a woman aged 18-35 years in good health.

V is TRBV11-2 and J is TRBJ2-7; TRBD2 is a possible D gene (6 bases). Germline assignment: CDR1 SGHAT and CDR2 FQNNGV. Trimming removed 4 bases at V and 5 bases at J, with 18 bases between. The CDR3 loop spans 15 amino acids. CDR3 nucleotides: TGTGCCAGCAGCTCACCCTGGGGGAGGCTGCACGAGCAGTACTTC. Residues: CASSSPWGRLHEQYF.

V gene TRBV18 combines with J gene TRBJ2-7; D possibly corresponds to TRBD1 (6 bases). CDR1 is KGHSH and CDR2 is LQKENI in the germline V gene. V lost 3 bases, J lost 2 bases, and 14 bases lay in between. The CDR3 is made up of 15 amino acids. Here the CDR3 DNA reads TGTGCCAGCTCACCGAACAGGGATTTAACCTACGAGCAGTACTTC. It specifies CASSPNRDLTYEQYF.

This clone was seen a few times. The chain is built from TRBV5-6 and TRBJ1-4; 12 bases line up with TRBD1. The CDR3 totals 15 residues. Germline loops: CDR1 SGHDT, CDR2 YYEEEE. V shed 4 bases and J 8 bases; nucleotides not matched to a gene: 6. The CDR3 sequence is CASSLSGTGGEKLFF. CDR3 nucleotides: TGTGCCAGCAGCCTCAGCGGGACAGGGGGCGAAAAACTGTTTTTT. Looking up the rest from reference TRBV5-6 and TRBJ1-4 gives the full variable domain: DAGVTQSPTHLIKTRGQQVTLRCSPKSGHDTVSWYQQALGQGPQFIFQYYEEEERQRGNFPDRFSGHQFPNYSSELNVNALLLGDSALYLCASSLSGTGGEKLFFGSGTQLSVL.

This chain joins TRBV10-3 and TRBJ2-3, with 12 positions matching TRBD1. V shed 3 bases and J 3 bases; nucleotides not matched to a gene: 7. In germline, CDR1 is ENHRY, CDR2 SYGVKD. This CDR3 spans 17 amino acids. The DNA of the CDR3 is TGTGCCATCAGTGAAGGGACAGGGGGCGTCGGGACAGATACGCAGTATTTT. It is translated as CAISEGTGGVGTDTQYF.

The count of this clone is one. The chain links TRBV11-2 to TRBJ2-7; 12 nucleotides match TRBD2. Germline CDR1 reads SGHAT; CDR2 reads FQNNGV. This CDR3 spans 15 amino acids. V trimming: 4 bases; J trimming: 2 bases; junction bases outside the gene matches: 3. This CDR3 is CASSSSSGRAYEQYF. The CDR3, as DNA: TGTGCCAGCAGCTCCTCTAGCGGGAGGGCCTACGAGCAGTACTTC.

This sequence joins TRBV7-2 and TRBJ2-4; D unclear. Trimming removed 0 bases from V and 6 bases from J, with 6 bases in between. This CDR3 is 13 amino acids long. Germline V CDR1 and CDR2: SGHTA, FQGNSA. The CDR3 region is CASSLASGNIQYF. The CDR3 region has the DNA TGTGCCAGCAGCTTAGCTTCGGGAAACATTCAGTACTTC.

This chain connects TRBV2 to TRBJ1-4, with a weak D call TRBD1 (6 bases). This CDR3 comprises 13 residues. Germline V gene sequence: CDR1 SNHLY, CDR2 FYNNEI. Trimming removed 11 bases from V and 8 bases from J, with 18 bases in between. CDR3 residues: CAGNYRDREKLFF. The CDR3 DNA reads TGTGCCGGAAACTACAGGGATCGGGAAAAACTGTTTTTT.

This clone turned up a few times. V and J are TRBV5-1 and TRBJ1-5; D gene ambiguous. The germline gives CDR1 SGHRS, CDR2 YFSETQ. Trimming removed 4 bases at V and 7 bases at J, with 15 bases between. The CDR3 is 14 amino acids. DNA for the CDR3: TGCGCCAGCAGCCAGGACCCGGCGGGGCAGCCCCAGCATTTT. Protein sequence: CASSQDPAGQPQHF. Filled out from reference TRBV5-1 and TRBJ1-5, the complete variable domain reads KAGVTQTPRYLIKTRGQQVTLSCSPISGHRSVSWYQQTPGQGLQFLFEYFSETQRNKGNFPGRFSGRQFSNSRSEMNVSTLELGDSALYLCASSQDPAGQPQHFGDGTRLSIL.

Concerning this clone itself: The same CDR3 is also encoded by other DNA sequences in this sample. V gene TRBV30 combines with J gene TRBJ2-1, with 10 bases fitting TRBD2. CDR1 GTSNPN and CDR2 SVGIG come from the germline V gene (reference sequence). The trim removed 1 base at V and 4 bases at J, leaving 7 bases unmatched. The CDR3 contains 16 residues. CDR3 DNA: TGTGCCTGGAGTGGGCCGGGACTAGCGATATACAATGAGCAGTTCTTC. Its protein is CAWSGPGLAIYNEQFF.

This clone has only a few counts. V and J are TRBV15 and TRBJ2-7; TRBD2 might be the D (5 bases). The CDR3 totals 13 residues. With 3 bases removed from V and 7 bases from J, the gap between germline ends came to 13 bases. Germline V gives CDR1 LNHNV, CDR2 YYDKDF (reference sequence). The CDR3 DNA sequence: TGTGCCACCAGCAGTTCCCCGGGGTGGGAGCAGTACTTC. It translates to CATSSSPGWEQYF.

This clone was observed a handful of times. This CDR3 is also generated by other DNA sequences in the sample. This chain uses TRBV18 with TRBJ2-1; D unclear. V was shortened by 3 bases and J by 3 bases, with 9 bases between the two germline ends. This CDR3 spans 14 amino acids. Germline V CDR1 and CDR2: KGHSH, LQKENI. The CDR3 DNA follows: TGTGCCAGCTCACCTACTATCCTCTACAATGAGCAGTTCTTC. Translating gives CASSPTILYNEQFF.

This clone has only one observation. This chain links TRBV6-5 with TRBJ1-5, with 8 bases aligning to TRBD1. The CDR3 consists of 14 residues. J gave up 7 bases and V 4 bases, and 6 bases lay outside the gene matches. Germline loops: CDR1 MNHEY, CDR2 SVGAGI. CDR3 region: CASSFGQGGQPQHF. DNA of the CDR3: TGTGCCAGCAGTTTTGGACAGGGAGGCCAGCCCCAGCATTTT.

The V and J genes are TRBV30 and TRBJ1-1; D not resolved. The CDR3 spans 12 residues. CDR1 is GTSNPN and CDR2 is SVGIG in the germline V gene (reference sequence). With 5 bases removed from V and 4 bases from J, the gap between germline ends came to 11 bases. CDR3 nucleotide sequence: TGTGCCTGGGGGAGGGCGGGCACTGAAGCTTTCTTT. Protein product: CAWGRAGTEAFF.

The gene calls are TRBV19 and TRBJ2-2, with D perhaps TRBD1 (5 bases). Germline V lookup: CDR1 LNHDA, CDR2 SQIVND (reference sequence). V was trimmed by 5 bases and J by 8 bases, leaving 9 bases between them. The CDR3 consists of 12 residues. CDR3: CASSAQGGELFF. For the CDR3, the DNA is TGTGCCAGTAGTGCCCAGGGTGGGGAGCTGTTTTTT.

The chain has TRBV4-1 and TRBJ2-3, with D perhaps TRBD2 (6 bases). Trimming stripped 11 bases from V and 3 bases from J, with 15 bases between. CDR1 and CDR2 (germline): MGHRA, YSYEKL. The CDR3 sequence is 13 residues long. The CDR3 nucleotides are TGCGCCTGCGGGGCCTACGGGACAGATACGCAGTATTTT. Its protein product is CACGAYGTDTQYF.

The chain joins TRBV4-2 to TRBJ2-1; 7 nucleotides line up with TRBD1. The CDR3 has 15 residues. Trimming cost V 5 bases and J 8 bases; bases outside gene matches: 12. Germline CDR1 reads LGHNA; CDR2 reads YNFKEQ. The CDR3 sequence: CASSVAYTGDYEQFF. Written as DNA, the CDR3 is TGTGCCAGCAGCGTAGCTTATACAGGGGATTATGAGCAGTTCTTC.

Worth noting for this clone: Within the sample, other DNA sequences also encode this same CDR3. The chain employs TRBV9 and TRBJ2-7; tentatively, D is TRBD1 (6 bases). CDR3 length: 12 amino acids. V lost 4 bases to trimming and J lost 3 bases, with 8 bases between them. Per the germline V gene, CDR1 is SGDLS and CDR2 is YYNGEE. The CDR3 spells CASSSDSYEQYF. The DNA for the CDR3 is TGTGCCAGCAGCTCGGACAGCTACGAGCAGTACTTC.

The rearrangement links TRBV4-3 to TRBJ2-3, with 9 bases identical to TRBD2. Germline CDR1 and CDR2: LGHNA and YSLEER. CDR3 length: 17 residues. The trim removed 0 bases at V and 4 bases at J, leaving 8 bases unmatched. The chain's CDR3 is CASSQDASGAIPDTQYF. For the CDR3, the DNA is TGCGCCAGCAGCCAAGATGCTAGCGGGGCGATCCCAGATACGCAGTATTTT.

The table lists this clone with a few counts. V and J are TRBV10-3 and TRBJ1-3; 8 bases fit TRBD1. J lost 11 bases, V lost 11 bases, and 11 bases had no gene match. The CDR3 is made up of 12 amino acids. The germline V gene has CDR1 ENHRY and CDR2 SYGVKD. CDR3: CASWDRNAAIYF. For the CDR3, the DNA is TGTGCCTCGTGGGACAGGAATGCGGCCATATATTTT.

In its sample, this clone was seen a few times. CDR3 amino acids: CATSKGPGPYEQYF. CDR3 DNA: TGTGCCACCAGCAAGGGGCCAGGGCCGTACGAGCAGTACTTC. The chain combines TRBV15 with TRBJ2-7, with a weak D call TRBD1 (5 bases). The CDR3 loop spans 14 amino acids. The V end lost 4 bases, the J end lost 4 bases, and 14 bases lay between the germline ends. Germline V gives CDR1 LNHNV, CDR2 YYDKDF (reference sequence).

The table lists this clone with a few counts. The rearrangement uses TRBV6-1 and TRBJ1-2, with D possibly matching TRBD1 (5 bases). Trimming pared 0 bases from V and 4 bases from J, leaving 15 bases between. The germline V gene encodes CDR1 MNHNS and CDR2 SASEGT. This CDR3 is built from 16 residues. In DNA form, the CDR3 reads TGTGCCAGCAGTGAAGCCCTCTCGACAGTCAGCTATGGCTACACCTTC. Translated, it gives CASSEALSTVSYGYTF.

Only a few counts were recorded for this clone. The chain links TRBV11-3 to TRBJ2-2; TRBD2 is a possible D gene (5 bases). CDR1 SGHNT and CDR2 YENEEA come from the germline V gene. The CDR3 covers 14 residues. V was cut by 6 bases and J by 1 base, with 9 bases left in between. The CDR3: CASRRTRNTGELFF. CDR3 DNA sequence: TGTGCCAGCAGGCGGACTCGGAACACCGGGGAGCTGTTTTTT.

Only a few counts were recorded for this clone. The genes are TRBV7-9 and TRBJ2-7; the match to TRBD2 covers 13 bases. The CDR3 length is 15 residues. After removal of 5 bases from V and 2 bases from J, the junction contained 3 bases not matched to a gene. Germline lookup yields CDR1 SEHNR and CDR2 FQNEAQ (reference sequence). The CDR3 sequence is CASSRTSGGPYEQYF. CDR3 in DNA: TGTGCCAGCAGCAGGACTAGCGGGGGTCCCTACGAGCAGTACTTC.

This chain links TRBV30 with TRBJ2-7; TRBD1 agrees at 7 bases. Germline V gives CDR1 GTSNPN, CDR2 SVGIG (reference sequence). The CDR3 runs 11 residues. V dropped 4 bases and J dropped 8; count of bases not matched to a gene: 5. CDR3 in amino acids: CAWKTGDQQYF. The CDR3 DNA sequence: TGTGCCTGGAAAACAGGGGATCAGCAGTACTTC.

The CDR3 here is CSVELGSSGNTIYF. CDR3 coding DNA: TGCAGCGTTGAACTGGGCTCCTCTGGAAACACCATATATTTT. The genes are TRBV29-1 and TRBJ1-3, with no clear D. Germline V gene data show CDR1 as SQVTM and CDR2 as ANQGSEA. The CDR3 is 14 amino acids. V lost 2 bases and J 0 bases, leaving 8 bases between the germline ends.

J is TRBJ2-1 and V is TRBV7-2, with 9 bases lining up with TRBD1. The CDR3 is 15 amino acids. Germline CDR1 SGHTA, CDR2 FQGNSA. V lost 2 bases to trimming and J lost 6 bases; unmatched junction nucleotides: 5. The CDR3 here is CASSLWTGESNEQFF. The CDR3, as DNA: TGTGCCAGCAGCTTATGGACAGGGGAGAGCAATGAGCAGTTCTTC.

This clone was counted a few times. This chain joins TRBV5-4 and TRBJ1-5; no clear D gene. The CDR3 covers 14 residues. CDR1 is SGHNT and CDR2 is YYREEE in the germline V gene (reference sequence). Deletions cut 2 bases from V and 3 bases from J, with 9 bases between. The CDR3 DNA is TGTGCCAGCAGCTTTTCCGGGGACAATCAGCCCCAGCATTTT. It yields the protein CASSFSGDNQPQHF.

The CDR3 loop reads CASSGQGAGGNTEAFF. DNA of the CDR3: TGTGCCAGCAGCGGCCAGGGGGCAGGCGGGAACACTGAAGCTTTCTTT. V gene TRBV9 combines with J gene TRBJ1-1, with TRBD1 matching 8 bases. The CDR3 length is 16 residues. CDR1 is SGDLS and CDR2 is YYNGEE in the germline V gene. V trimming: 3 bases; J trimming: 1 base; junction bases outside the gene matches: 8. The entire variable domain, with the rest obtained from reference TRBV9 and TRBJ1-1, is as follows: DSGVTQTPKHLITATGQRVTLRCSPRSGDLSVYWYQQSLDQGLQFLIQYYNGEERAKGNILERFSAQQFPDLHSELNLSSLELGDSALYFCASSGQGAGGNTEAFFGQGTRLTVV.

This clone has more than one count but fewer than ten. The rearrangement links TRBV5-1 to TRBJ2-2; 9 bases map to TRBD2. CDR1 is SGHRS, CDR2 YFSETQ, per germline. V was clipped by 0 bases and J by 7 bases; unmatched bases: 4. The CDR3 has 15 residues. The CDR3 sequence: CASSLASGTSGELFF. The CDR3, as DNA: TGCGCCAGCAGCTTGGCTAGCGGGACAAGCGGGGAGCTGTTTTTT.

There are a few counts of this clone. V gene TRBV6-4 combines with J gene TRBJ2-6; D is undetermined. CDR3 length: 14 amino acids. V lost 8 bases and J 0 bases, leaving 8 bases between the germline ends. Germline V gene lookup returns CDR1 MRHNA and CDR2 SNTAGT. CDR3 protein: CASLRPSGANVLTF. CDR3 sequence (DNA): TGTGCCAGCTTGCGGCCCTCTGGGGCCAACGTCCTGACTTTC.

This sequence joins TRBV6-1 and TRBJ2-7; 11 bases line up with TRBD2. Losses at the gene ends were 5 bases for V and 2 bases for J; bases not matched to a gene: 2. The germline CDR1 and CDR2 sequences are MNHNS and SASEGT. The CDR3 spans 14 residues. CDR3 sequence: CASSTTSGTYEQYF. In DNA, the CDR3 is TGTGCCAGCAGTACGACTAGCGGGACCTACGAGCAGTACTTC.